The sequence of this T cell receptor beta chain was determined in a study of blood T cell repertoires in COVID-19. About the research overall: Sources were T cells, B-cell-depleted T cells, or PBMCs; the material itself was cDNA or gDNA.

TCRdb keeps only in-frame clones here, not all; method: immunoSEQ multiplex PCR. The data show some 330,000 clones, with about 87% seen just once and roughly 2% held by the top ten. The CDR3 runs to 15 residues. The germline V gene encodes CDR1 MNHEY and CDR2 SVGAGI. The V gene lost 0 bases and the J gene lost 2 bases, with 11 bases spanning the gap. This clone is a singleton in its sample. The rearrangement joins TRBV6-5 to TRBJ2-7, with D hard to call. Sequencing was done on a sample of PBMCs or T cells enriched from blood (not recorded which). This clonotype was sampled from a man aged 35-49 years in a cohort exposed to, infected with or recovered from COVID-19 (not recorded which). The CDR3 nucleotides read TGTGCCAGCAGTTACTCACTCCTCATGACCTACGAGCAGTACTTC. Translated: CASSYSLLMTYEQYF.